These T cell receptor beta chains were read from a single sample in a study of type 1 regulatory T cells. TCRdb re-derived calls from the reads in MiXCR, one entry per CDR3 protein. The sample consists of under 30,000 distinct CDR3 sequences, more than 45% of them appearing once. These receptors are not linked to any known antigen. Sequencing input: cultured T cells, either the whole culture or a sorted T cell fraction (not recorded which). These receptors originate from a human donor in good health. CDR3s leave out the opening cysteine and the closing phenylalanine or tryptophan.

CDR3	J	V
ASSGLAGTRGTDTQY	TRBJ2-3	TRBV5-1
ASSLQATGELF	TRBJ2-2	TRBV14
STGLRETQY	TRBJ2-5	TRBV29-1
SAHRDRGFAPVGNTIY	TRBJ1-3	TRBV20-1
ASLPRPANGYT	TRBJ1-2	TRBV6-6
SARVRRPDTQY	TRBJ2-3	TRBV20-1
ASSRTQGFPHGYT	TRBJ1-2	TRBV14
ASRRQGNTGELF	TRBJ2-2	TRBV12-3/TRBV12-4
ASSYIHRAGSSQY	TRBJ2-5	TRBV12-3/TRBV12-4
ASSLEGLNTGELF	TRBJ2-2	TRBV11-3
TSSQWVGQGNTEAF	TRBJ1-1	TRBV14
ASSYKSGGQETQY	TRBJ2-5	TRBV6-6
ATSRGSLSTDTQY	TRBJ2-3	TRBV15
AIKELESSYNEQF	TRBJ2-1	TRBV10-3
SARDRPGGAKNIQY	TRBJ2-4	TRBV20-1
ASSLSSGGAQGEKLF	TRBJ1-4	TRBV4-1
ASSLGSSGGYADTQY	TRBJ2-3	TRBV11-2
ATSDPGQGTETQY	TRBJ2-5	TRBV24-1
ASSQGAGNQPQH	TRBJ1-5	TRBV3-1
SAGGVNGEQF	TRBJ2-1	TRBV20-1
SAVRQDSYNSPLH	TRBJ1-6	TRBV20-1
ASSKTTSGAYNEQF	TRBJ2-1	TRBV5-1
AITQGLDYRELF	TRBJ2-2	TRBV10-3
ANSQAGGLLKDG	TRBJ1-1	TRBV4-2
ASSKDHGTSGGRQETQY	TRBJ2-5	TRBV21-1
ASSLARGNTDTQY	TRBJ2-3	TRBV5-1
ASSYGGGGAPNEQF	TRBJ2-1	TRBV6-6
ASSTEQGAAEAF	TRBJ1-1	TRBV7-6
ASSLQGTDYTEAF	TRBJ1-1	TRBV5-1
ASSLQGNLGEQY	TRBJ2-7	TRBV12-3/TRBV12-4
ASSLARLAGGQTDTQY	TRBJ2-3	TRBV4-1
ASSTIRLENSPLH	TRBJ1-6	TRBV27
ASSIRTGTQPQH	TRBJ1-5	TRBV19
ASSYRDRVFGGYT	TRBJ1-2	TRBV6-6
ASTSAGTATARSTDTQY	TRBJ2-3	TRBV7-2
ASSLFRQPSADTQY	TRBJ2-3	TRBV7-2
ATRDRGLKLF	TRBJ1-4	TRBV27
ASSLVTGNYGYT	TRBJ1-2	TRBV2
ASSLEGTVSTQY	TRBJ2-5	TRBV5-1
ASSFGLAGGASGTQY	TRBJ2-5	TRBV11-3
ASSTRQGNYGYT	TRBJ1-2	TRBV5-5
SARLFSPGRPFNPTDTEAF	TRBJ1-1	TRBV20-1
ASSLTGSGGASTGELF	TRBJ2-2	TRBV28
ASRQDKISSYEQY	TRBJ2-7	TRBV2
ASSLPGGGTREYNEQF	TRBJ2-1	TRBV2
ASSLALGLEAF	TRBJ1-1	TRBV7-9
ASSEAGTVYNEQF	TRBJ2-1	TRBV6-1
ASSLGSVYEQY	TRBJ2-7	TRBV5-4
ASSPRQDPSNQPQH	TRBJ1-5	TRBV18
ASSQRGGLFQY	TRBJ2-4	TRBV3-1
ASSPPGPYNEQF	TRBJ2-1	TRBV18
SVARGFSYNEQF	TRBJ2-1	TRBV29-1
ASSPFLGGSEQY	TRBJ2-7	TRBV6-6
ASSARAGRVDYGYT	TRBJ1-2	TRBV12-3/TRBV12-4
SARDQRGLQETQY	TRBJ2-5	TRBV20-1
ASSGGASSYNSPLH	TRBJ1-6	TRBV9
ASSLLTGSEAF	TRBJ1-1	TRBV12-3/TRBV12-4
ASRLAGDPVETQY	TRBJ2-5	TRBV12-2
ASSMGLAGGQETQY	TRBJ2-5	TRBV5-5
ASSYYPGTDTQY	TRBJ2-3	TRBV6-5